The clone carrying this T cell receptor beta chain was recorded many times. Its antigen remains unknown. Sample time point: week 23, last vaccination. Topical imiquimod was applied with each vaccine dose, which held 300 ug of mutant IDH1 20-mer peptide. The data stem from a study of a mutant IDH1 vaccine in newly diagnosed glioma. Turning to the study itself: The start of vaccination came 4-6 weeks after radiotherapy alone, or with temozolomide cycles. Study conclusions and caveats: Pseudoprogression seemed unrelated to changes in top peripheral T cell clonotypes.

Sequenced by immunoSEQ multiplex PCR; TCRdb stores in-frame clones only, minus some. The table records 77,000 or so clones, around 85% of them present only once. V was shortened by 1 base and J by 4 bases, with 2 bases between the two germline ends. The germline V gene has CDR1 KGHSH and CDR2 LQKENI. CDR3 length: 12 amino acids. This chain joins TRBV18 and TRBJ1-3, with no clear D. The source of this sequence is a woman aged 50 to 65 with glioma. Source: PBMCs, taken from a glioma patient whose treatment included an IDH1 peptide vaccine. In nucleotides, the CDR3 is TGTGCCAGCTCACCACGAGGAAACACCATATATTTT. It specifies CASSPRGNTIYF. The full variable domain, completed using reference TRBV18 and TRBJ1-3, is NAGVMQNPRHLVRRRGQEARLRCSPMKGHSHVYWYRQLPEEGLKFMVYLQKENIIDESGMPKERFSAEFPKEGPSILRIQQVVRGDSAAYFCASSPRGNTIYFGEGSWLTVV.